This T cell receptor (beta chain) was sequenced in a study of blood T cell repertoires in COVID-19. As for the study in general: T cells, B-cell-depleted T cells, or PBMCs provided the cDNA or gDNA that served as material.

Generated by immunoSEQ multiplex PCR, the TCRdb table keeps only in-frame clones and is missing some. Counted here are roughly 380,000 clones, roughly 90% occurring once; the ten biggest clones make up just over 1%. V lost 3 bases, J lost 9 bases, and 5 bases stayed unmatched. The CDR3 is 14 amino acids. CDR1 and CDR2 from the germline V gene are KGHSH and LQKENI. Cohorts were assigned according to the clinical history that participants reported. Within the 2 weeks before study entry, each person in the exposed group met a COVID-19 case. V gene TRBV18 combines with J gene TRBJ1-4; 9 nucleotides line up with TRBD1. The sequenced sample was PBMCs or T cells enriched from blood (not recorded which). The TCR was taken from a woman younger than 45 who had been exposed to COVID-19. Here the CDR3 reads CASSPRDREKKLFF. CDR3 bases: TGTGCCAGCTCACCCCGGGACAGGGAGAAAAAACTGTTTTTT.